The present entry profiles one T cell receptor beta chain with its context. Its antigen is not known. This sample stems from a study of Ad26.COV2.S vaccination and SARS-CoV-2 variants. The table came from immunoSEQ multiplex PCR; TCRdb's copy has only in-frame clones and leaves some out. In the table there are hundreds of thousands of clones, roughly 84% of which are singletons. Sample treatment: around 19 received Ad26.COV2.S at low or high dose, single or two shots; 5 received placebo; per-sample allocation not given. Sampling occurred on day 63 after the first vaccine or placebo injection. Losses at the gene ends were 10 bases for V and 5 bases for J; bases not matched to a gene: 10. CDR3 length equals 13 residues. Overall study findings and caveats: Measurements of TCR breadth and depth may have given underestimates of the total T cell responses. Comparability of non-spike TCR breadth was observed across vaccine and placebo recipients.

The chain employs TRBV12-3 or TRBV12-4 and TRBJ2-5, with 7 bases fitting TRBD1. The source of this sequence is a person aged 18 to 65 who received the Ad26.COV2.S COVID-19 vaccine or a placebo. The material was peripheral blood, obtained in a trial of Ad26.COV2.S vaccine versus placebo. In DNA, the CDR3 is TGTGCCACAAGACAGGGAAGGTTGGAGACCCAGTACTTC. It encodes CATRQGRLETQYF.